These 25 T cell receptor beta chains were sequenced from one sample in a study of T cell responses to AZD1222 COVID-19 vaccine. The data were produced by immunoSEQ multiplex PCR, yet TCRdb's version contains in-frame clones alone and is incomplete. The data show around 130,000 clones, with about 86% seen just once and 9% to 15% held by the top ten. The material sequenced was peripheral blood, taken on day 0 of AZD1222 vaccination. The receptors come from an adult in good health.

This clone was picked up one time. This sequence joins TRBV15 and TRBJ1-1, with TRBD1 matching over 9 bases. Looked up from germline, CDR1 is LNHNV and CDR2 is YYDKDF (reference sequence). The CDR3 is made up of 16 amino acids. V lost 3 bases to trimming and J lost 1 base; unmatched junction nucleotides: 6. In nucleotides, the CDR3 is TGTGCCACCAGCAGGGGGGACAGGGATGAGAACACTGAAGCTTTCTTT. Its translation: CATSRGDRDENTEAFF.

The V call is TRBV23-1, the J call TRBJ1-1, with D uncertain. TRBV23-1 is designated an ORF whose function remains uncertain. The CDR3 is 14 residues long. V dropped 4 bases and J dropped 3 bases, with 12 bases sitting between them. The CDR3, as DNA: TGCGCCAGCAGTCTGAACAGACGGGACACTGAAGCTTTCTTT. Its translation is CASSLNRRDTEAFF.

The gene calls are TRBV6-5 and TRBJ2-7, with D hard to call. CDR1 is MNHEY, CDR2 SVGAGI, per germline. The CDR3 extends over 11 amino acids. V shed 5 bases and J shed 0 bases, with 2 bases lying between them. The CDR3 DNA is TGTGCCAGCAGTCCCTCCTACGAGCAGTACTTC. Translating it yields CASSPSYEQYF.

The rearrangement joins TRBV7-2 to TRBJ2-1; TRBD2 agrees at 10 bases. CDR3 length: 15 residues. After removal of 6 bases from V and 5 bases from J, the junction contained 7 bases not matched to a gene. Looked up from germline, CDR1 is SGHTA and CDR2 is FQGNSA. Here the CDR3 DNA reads TGTGCCAGCAGTCCGAGCGGGGGGGGTCACAATGAGCAGTTCTTC. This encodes CASSPSGGGHNEQFF.

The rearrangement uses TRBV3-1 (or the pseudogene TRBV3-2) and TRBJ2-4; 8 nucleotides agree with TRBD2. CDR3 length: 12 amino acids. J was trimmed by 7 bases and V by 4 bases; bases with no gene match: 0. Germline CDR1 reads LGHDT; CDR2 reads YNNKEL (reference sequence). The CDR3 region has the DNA TGTGCCAGCAGCCCGGGGGGGAACATTCAGTACTTC. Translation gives CASSPGGNIQYF.

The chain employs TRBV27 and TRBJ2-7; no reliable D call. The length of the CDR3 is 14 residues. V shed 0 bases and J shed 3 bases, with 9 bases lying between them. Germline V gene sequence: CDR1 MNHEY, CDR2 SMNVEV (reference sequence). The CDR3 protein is CASSLSGKNYEQYF. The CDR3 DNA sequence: TGTGCCAGCAGTTTATCCGGCAAAAACTACGAGCAGTACTTC.

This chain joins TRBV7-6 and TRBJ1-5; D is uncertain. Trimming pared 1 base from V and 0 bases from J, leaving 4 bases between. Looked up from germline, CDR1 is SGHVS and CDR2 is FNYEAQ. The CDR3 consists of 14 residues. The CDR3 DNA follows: TGTGCCAGCAGCTTAGAGTTTAGCAATCAGCCCCAGCATTTT. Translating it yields CASSLEFSNQPQHF.

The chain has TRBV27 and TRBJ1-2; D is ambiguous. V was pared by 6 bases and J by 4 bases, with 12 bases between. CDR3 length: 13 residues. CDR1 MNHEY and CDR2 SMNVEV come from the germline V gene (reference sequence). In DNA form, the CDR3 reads TGTGCCAGCAGACCCGACGGACCCTATGGCTACACCTTC. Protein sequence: CASRPDGPYGYTF.

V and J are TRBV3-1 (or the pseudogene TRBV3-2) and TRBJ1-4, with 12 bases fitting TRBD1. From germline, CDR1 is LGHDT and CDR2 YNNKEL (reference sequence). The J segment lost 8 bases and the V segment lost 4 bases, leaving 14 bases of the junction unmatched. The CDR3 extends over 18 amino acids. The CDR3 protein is CASSRGPGQGAPGEKLFF. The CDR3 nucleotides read TGTGCCAGCAGCCGAGGTCCGGGACAGGGGGCGCCGGGGGAAAAACTGTTTTTT.

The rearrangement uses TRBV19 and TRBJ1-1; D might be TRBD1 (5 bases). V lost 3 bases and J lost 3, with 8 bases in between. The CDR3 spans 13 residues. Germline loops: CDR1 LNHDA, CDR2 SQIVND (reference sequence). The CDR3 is CASSIAGDTEAFF. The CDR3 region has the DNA TGTGCCAGTAGTATTGCGGGGGACACTGAAGCTTTCTTT.

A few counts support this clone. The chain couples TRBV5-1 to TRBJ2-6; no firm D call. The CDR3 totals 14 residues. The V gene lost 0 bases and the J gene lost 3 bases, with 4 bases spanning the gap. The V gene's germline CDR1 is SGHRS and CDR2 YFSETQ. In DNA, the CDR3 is TGCGCCAGCAGCTTGGACATTGGGGCCAACGTCCTGACTTTC. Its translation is CASSLDIGANVLTF. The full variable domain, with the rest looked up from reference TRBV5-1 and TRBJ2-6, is KAGVTQTPRYLIKTRGQQVTLSCSPISGHRSVSWYQQTPGQGLQFLFEYFSETQRNKGNFPGRFSGRQFSNSRSEMNVSTLELGDSALYLCASSLDIGANVLTFGAGSRLTVL.

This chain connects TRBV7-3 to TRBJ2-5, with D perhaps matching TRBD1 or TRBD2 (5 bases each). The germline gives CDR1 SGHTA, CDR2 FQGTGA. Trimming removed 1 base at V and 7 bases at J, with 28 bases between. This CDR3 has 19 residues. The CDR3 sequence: CASSLKGTFGALVRTTQYF. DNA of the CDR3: TGTGCCAGCAGCTTAAAGGGGACCTTCGGAGCGTTGGTCCGGACGACCCAGTACTTC.

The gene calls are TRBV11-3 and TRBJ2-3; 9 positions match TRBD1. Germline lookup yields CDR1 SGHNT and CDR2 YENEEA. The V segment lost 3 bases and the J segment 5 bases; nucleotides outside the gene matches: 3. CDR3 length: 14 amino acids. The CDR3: CASSLGQGIDTQYF. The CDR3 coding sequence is TGTGCCAGCAGCTTGGGACAGGGCATAGATACGCAGTATTTT.

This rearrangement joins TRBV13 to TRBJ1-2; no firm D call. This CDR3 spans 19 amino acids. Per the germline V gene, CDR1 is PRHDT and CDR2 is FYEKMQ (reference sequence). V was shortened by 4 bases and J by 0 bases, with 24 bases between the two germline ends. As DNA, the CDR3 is TGTGCCAGCAGCTCCCCAGGATTCGTGCATTCCCAAGCTAACTATGGCTACACCTTC. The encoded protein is CASSSPGFVHSQANYGYTF.

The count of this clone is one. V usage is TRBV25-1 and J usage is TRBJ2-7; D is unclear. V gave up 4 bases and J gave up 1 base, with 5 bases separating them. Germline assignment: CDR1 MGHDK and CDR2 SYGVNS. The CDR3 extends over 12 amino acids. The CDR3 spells CASSVGSYEQYF. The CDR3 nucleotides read TGTGCCAGCAGTGTGGGGTCCTACGAGCAGTACTTC.

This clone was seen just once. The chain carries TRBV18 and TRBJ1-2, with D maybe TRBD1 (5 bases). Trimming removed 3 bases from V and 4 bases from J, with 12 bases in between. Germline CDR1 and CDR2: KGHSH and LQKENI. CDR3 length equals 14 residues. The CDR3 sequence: CASSPSGGLYGYTF. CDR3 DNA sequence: TGTGCCAGCTCACCGTCGGGGGGTCTCTATGGCTACACCTTC.

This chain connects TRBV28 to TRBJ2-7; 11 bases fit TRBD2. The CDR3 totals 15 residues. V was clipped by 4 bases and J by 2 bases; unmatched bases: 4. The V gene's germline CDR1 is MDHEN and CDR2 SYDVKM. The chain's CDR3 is CASSYLAGGTYEQYF. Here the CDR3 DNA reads TGTGCCAGCAGTTATTTAGCGGGAGGGACCTACGAGCAGTACTTC. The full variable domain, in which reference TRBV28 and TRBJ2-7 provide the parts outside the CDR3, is DVKVTQSSRYLVKRTGEKVFLECVQDMDHENMFWYRQDPGLGLRLIYFSYDVKMKEKGDIPEGYSVSREKKERFSLILESASTNQTSMYLCASSYLAGGTYEQYFGPGTRLTVT.

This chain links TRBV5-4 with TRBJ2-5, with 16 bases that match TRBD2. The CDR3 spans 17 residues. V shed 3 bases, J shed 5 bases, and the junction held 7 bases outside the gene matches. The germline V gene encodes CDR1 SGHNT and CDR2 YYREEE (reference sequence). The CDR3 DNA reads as TGTGCCAGCAGCTACGGGACTAGCGGGGGGGCCAGGGAGACCCAGTACTTC. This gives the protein CASSYGTSGGARETQYF.

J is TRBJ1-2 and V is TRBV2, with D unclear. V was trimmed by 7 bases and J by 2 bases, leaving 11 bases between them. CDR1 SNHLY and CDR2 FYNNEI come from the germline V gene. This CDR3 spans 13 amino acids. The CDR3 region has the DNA TGTGCCAGCAAACAACCAGAGAACTATGGCTACACCTTC. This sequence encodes CASKQPENYGYTF.

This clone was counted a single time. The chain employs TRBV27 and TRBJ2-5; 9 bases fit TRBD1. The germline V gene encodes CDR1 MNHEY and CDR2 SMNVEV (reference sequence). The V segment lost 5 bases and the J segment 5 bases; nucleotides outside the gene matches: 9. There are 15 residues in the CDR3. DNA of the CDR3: TGTGCCAGCAGTCAACCCGGGACAGGGTACGAGACCCAGTACTTC. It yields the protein CASSQPGTGYETQYF.

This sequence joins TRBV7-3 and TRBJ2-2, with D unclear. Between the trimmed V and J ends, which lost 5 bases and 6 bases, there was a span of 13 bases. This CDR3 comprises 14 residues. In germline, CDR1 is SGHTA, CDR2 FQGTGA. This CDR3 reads CASSNSISPGELFF. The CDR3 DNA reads TGTGCCAGCAGCAATTCCATATCACCCGGGGAGCTGTTTTTT.

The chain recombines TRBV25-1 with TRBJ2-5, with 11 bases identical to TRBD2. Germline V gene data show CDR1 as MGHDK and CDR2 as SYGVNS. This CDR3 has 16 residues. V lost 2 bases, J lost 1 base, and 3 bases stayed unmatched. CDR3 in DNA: TGTGCCAGCAGTGAAGGGCTAGCGGGAGGCCAAGAGACCCAGTACTTC. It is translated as CASSEGLAGGQETQYF.

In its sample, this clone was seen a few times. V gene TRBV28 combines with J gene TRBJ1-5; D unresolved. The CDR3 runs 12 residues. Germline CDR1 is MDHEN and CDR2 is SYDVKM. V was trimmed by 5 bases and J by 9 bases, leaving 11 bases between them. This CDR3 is CASSPRRRPQHF. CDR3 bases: TGTGCCAGCAGTCCAAGGAGGCGGCCCCAGCATTTT.

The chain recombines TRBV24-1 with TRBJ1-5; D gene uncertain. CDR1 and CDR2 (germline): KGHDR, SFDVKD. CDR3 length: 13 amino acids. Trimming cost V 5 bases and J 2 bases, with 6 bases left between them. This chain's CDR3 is CATSAQGNQPQHF. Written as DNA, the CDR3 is TGTGCCACCAGTGCCCAAGGCAATCAGCCCCAGCATTTT.

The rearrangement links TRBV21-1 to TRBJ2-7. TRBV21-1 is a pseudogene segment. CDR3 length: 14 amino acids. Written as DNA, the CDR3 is TGTGCCAGCACCGTGGGAGGAGGGGGAGACGAGCAGTACTTC. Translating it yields CASTVGGGGDEQYF.